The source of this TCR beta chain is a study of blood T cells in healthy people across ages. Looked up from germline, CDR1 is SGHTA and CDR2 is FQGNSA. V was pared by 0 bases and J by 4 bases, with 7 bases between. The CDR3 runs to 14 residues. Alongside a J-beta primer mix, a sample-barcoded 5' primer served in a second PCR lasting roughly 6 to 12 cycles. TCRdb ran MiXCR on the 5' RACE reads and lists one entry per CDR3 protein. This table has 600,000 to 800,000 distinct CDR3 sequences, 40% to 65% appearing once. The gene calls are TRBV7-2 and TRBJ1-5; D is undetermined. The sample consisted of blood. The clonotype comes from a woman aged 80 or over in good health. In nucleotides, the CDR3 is TGTGCCAGCAGCTTAGCTAGTCCGAATCAGCCCCAGCATTTT. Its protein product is CASSLASPNQPQHF.